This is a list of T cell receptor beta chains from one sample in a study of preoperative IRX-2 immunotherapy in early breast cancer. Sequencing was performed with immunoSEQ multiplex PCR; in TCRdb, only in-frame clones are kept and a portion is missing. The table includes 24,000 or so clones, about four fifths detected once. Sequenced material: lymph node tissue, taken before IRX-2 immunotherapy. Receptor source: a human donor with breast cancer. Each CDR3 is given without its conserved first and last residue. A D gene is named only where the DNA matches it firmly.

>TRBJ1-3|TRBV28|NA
ASSPPLGTTGNTIY
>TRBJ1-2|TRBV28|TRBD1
ASSQPGQNYGYT
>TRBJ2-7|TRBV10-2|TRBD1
VSAGQGDDEQY
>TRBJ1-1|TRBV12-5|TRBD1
ATRGQIMNTEAF
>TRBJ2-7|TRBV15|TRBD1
ATSRHGTAYEQY
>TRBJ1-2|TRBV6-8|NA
ASSYSPTGANYGYT
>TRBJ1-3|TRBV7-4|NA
ASSAQGGNTIY
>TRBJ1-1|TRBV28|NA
ASRQGPNSEAF
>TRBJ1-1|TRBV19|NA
ASSLGVTEAGTEAF
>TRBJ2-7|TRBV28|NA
ASSRRPASRLYEQY
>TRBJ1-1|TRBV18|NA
ASSRVNTEAF
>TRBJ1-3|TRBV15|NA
ATSRDSGAGNTIY
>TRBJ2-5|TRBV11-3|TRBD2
ASSRLAGPVETQY
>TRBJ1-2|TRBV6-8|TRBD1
ASSGYRGYGYT